This T cell receptor (beta chain) was obtained from a study of T cell responses to AZD1222 COVID-19 vaccine. Germline V gene sequence: CDR1 KGHDR, CDR2 SFDVKD. V was trimmed by 3 bases and J by 7 bases, leaving 9 bases between them. The CDR3 sequence is 13 residues long. Study-wide results and caveats: Only 5 or 6 people who got AZD1222 tested seropositive at baseline. Every sample of the repertoires postdated the peak T cell response. With dominance at 160-218 and 743-854, vaccine-associated CD4 TCRs spanned spike.

Turning to this clone: Its cognate antigen is unknown.

Sequencing was performed with immunoSEQ multiplex PCR; in TCRdb, only in-frame clones are kept and a portion is missing. The sample lists some 140,000 clones; roughly 90% were seen once. The receptor was isolated from an adult in good health. The genes are TRBV24-1 and TRBJ1-5; D unclear. Material: peripheral blood, obtained on day 0 of AZD1222 vaccination. The CDR3 DNA is TGTGCCACCAGTGATGGGATTTTGCAGCCCCAGCATTTT. The encoded protein is CATSDGILQPQHF.